This T cell receptor beta chain stems from a study of early T cells in non-severe SARS-CoV-2 infection. Study overall: Bulk RNA isolated from unsorted whole blood underwent sequencing; chains were not paired.

Unique molecular identifier tags were affixed to discrete cDNA molecules. One entry per CDR3 protein, called by TCRdb with MiXCR from the 5' RACE reads. This table holds some 67,000 distinct CDR3 sequences, 10% found once. The V gene's germline CDR1 is MNHEY and CDR2 SVGAGI. Deletions cut 3 bases from V and 5 bases from J, with 3 bases between. The CDR3 length is 11 residues. In its sample, this clonotype was seen many times. The V gene is TRBV6-5, the J gene TRBJ2-3; no firm D call. This sequence originates from an adult who was a healthcare worker with PCR-confirmed SARS-CoV-2 infection or an uninfected control (not recorded which). Specimen: whole blood, collected at baseline. CDR3: CASSYRDTQYF. CDR3 in DNA: TGTGCCAGCAGTTATCGAGATACGCAGTATTTT.